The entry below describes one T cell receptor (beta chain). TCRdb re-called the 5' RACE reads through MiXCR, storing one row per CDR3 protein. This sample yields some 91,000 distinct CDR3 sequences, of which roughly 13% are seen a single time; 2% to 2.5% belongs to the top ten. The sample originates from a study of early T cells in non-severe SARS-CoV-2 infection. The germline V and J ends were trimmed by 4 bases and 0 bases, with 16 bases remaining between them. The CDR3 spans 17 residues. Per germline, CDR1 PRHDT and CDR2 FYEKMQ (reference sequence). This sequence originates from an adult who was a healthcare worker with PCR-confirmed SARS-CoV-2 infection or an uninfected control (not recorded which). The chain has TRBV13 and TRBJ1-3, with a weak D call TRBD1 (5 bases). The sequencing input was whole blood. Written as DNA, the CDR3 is TGTGCCAGCAGCTCCACCCACAGGACCCACTCTGGAAACACCATATATTTT. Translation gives CASSSTHRTHSGNTIYF.